Listed below are T cell receptor beta chains from one sample, sequenced in a study of T-cell reconstitution after alpha-beta-depleted transplantation in children. MiXCR was run by TCRdb on the PCR reads, yielding one entry per CDR3 protein. The repertoire holds 600,000 or so distinct CDR3 sequences, with roughly 23% as singletons. The specimen was PBMCs, mostly from graft donor cells, collected 360 days after TCRalphabeta/CD19-depleted stem cell transplant. Receptors originate from a boy less than two years old who had a stem cell transplant for acute myeloid leukemia, so the T cells may come from the graft donor. CDR3s include the opening cysteine and the closing phenylalanine or tryptophan. Each record gives: V gene, J gene, CDR3 protein.

TRBV20-1,TRBJ2-5,CSARGSEKQETQYF
TRBV20-1,TRBJ2-5,CSARGEGTSELETQYF
TRBV6-1,TRBJ2-3,CASSRLAGTSTDTQYF
TRBV7-9,TRBJ2-7,CASRLLGEGEQYF
TRBV20-1,TRBJ2-7,CSAPHQGAREQYF
TRBV12-3/TRBV12-4,TRBJ1-6,CASTGAGDSPLHF
TRBV4-2,TRBJ2-3,CASRNLGGITDTQYF
TRBV6-2/TRBV6-3,TRBJ2-7,CASSYSRYGGNVAPGCKF
TRBV29-1,TRBJ2-1,CSVENRGQGLNEQFF
TRBV6-5,TRBJ1-5,CASRRTGGNQPQHF
TRBV7-3,TRBJ1-5,CASSLITATGQGVEGSPQHF
TRBV20-1,TRBJ2-7,CSARDIYLPGYYEQYF
TRBV25-1,TRBJ2-3,CASSEGGRVADTQYF
TRBV5-1,TRBJ2-7,CASSLETAYEQYF
TRBV5-1,TRBJ1-5,CASSFAPGGQPQHF
TRBV5-1,TRBJ2-1,CASSKYNEQFF
TRBV12-3/TRBV12-4,TRBJ2-5,CASSFEGKEKYQETQYF
TRBV27,TRBJ2-5,CASSPWTVGAETQYF
TRBV5-5,TRBJ2-5,CASSLNSQETQYF
TRBV25-1,TRBJ2-2,CASSERGTGTGELFF
TRBV28,TRBJ2-1,CASSLLPLLKQFF
TRBV12-3/TRBV12-4,TRBJ1-1,CASTRGGGANTEAFF
TRBV5-1,TRBJ1-1,CASSFETSEAFF
TRBV12-3/TRBV12-4,TRBJ2-1,CAFSLGATLAQSYNEQFF
TRBV20-1,TRBJ2-7,CSARGGTGPTYEQYF
TRBV4-2,TRBJ2-1,CASSPSRGSYPLEDEQFF
TRBV4-1,TRBJ2-5,CASSQLSSMRTQYF
TRBV5-1,TRBJ1-1,CASSPKTPDRAEAFF
TRBV11-3,TRBJ2-3,CASSLVRTSGGYTDTQYF
TRBV5-1,TRBJ2-2,CASSLDRVDAGELFF
TRBV24-1,TRBJ1-2,CATSGGYDYGYTF
TRBV12-3/TRBV12-4,TRBJ2-7,CASSLPSGMWDEQYF
TRBV12-3/TRBV12-4,TRBJ2-5,CASCPGQVQETQYF
TRBV5-1,TRBJ2-1,CASSSRTSGGVEQFF
TRBV3-1,TRBJ2-1,CASSHYGLEGDRRAYNEQFF
TRBV6-5,TRBJ2-5,CASSYQGLDQETQYF
TRBV12-3/TRBV12-4,TRBJ2-5,CASSFYQGQNETQYF
TRBV20-1,TRBJ2-5,CSAQPGTKGETQYF
TRBV7-9,TRBJ1-3,CASSFMTGGLNTIYF
TRBV7-9,TRBJ1-1,CASSSGQAWETEVFF
TRBV7-6,TRBJ2-5,CASSLLGDAETQYF
TRBV4-3,TRBJ2-7,CASSQTQGRYEQYF
TRBV28,TRBJ2-5,CASIAGRTETQYF
TRBV9,TRBJ1-2,CASSVTGTGDYGYTF